This T cell receptor (beta chain) derives from a study of immune cell composition in non-small cell lung cancer. Study-level background: Histologic subtype was mainly adenocarcinoma or squamous cell carcinoma.

Method: immunoSEQ multiplex PCR; TCRdb's copy keeps in-frame clones and lacks some. The sample yields roughly 15,000 clones, roughly 73% seen once. This clone was detected once. The germline gives CDR1 MNHEY, CDR2 SMNVEV (reference sequence). The germline V and J ends were trimmed by 5 bases and 0 bases, with 8 bases remaining between them. There are 14 residues in the CDR3. The sample taken for sequencing was lung tumor tissue. This TCR came from a human donor with non-small cell lung cancer. The chain employs TRBV27 and TRBJ1-5, with D perhaps matching TRBD1 (5 bases). The CDR3 here is CASSQTVSNQPQHF. The DNA for the CDR3 is TGTGCCAGCAGTCAGACAGTTAGCAATCAGCCCCAGCATTTT.